The clone carrying this T cell receptor beta chain has more than one count but fewer than ten. What it recognizes is unknown. With a J-beta primer mix and a sample-barcoded 5' primer, a second PCR ran roughly 6 to 11 cycles. TCRdb re-called the 5' RACE reads with MiXCR, one entry per CDR3 protein. The sample includes around 1,900,000 distinct CDR3 sequences, roughly two fifths seen only once; the top ten take around 23%. This sample stems from a study of blood T cells in healthy people across ages. The study's findings and limits: While age rose, TCR beta diversity per million T cells dropped in a roughly linear way. Total diversity from one million sequenced T cells was likely underestimated.

Extractions gave at least 5.5 micrograms of total RNA per sample. Source material: blood. This TCR came from a human donor in good health.

The CDR3 coding sequence is TGTGCCAGCAGTTTGGGACAGGGACCCGTGCAGTACTTC. This gives the protein CASSLGQGPVQYF. The chain joins TRBV27 to TRBJ2-7, with 9 bases identical to TRBD1. Germline-derived CDR1 and CDR2 are MNHEY and SMNVEV (reference sequence). This CDR3 comprises 13 residues. J gave up 9 bases and V 3 bases, and 6 bases lay outside the gene matches.